The next 6 T cell receptor beta chains were all read from a single sample in a study of spatial heterogeneity in lung cancer. Stated time point: sample taken at primary tumor resection. MiXCR was run by TCRdb on the 5' RACE reads, yielding one entry per CDR3 protein. This table has around 48,000 distinct CDR3 sequences, over 4.5% appearing once. The specimen comprised PBMCs, sampled at surgery. The receptors derive from a male donor with early-stage non-small cell lung cancer.

This clonotype was counted a few times. This chain's CDR3 is CASREGNLDQPQHF. The CDR3 coding sequence is TGTGCCAGCAGGGAAGGTAATCTAGACCAGCCCCAGCATTTT. The chain recombines TRBV27 with TRBJ1-5; no definite D call. There are 14 residues in the CDR3. Germline assignment: CDR1 MNHEY and CDR2 SMNVEV (reference sequence). V dropped 6 bases and J dropped 7 bases, with 16 bases sitting between them.

This clonotype was observed at least ten times. The J gene is TRBJ2-1, the V gene TRBV6-2 or TRBV6-3, with TRBD2 matching 7 bases. There are 13 residues in the CDR3. Trimming at V came to 6 bases and at J to 6 bases, leaving 5 bases not matched to a gene. Germline V gene sequence: CDR1 MNHEY, CDR2 SVGEGT. The CDR3 reads CASRPGLRNEQFF. As DNA, the CDR3 is TGTGCCAGCAGGCCGGGACTACGCAATGAGCAGTTCTTC.

This clonotype has at least ten counts. The chain employs TRBV7-9 and TRBJ2-7, with D possibly TRBD2 on 6 matching bases. This CDR3 has 16 amino acids. Germline CDR1 is SEHNR and CDR2 is FQNEAQ (reference sequence). V was clipped by 3 bases and J by 4 bases, with 19 bases between them. CDR3 amino acids: CASSFRGTPAGYEQYF. CDR3 nucleotide sequence: TGTGCCAGCAGCTTCCGGGGGACCCCGGCGGGTTACGAGCAGTACTTC.

This clonotype was counted many times. This rearrangement joins TRBV30 to TRBJ2-2; 7 bases align to TRBD2. V lost 3 bases, J lost 5 bases, and 9 bases stayed unmatched. Per germline, CDR1 GTSNPN and CDR2 SVGIG (reference sequence). The CDR3 is made up of 15 amino acids. The CDR3 DNA follows: TGTGCCTGGAGGAAGGGGACTATATTTACCGGGGAGCTGTTTTTT. Amino acids: CAWRKGTIFTGELFF.

In nucleotides, the CDR3 is TGTGCCAGCAGCAACAGGAGGGGTTTTGGGTATGAGACTGAAGCTTTCTTT. Its translation: CASSNRRGFGYETEAFF. The chain uses TRBV7-2 and TRBJ1-1, with D possibly TRBD1 on 5 matching bases. Germline V CDR1 and CDR2: SGHTA, FQGNSA. V lost 5 bases and J 5 bases, leaving 24 bases between the germline ends. This CDR3 has 17 residues.

The table lists this clonotype with a few counts. A much bigger clone sits one base away, suggesting this may be a read error. This chain connects TRBV29-1 to TRBJ1-2; D remains ambiguous. Germline values: CDR1 SQVTM, CDR2 ANQGSEA. This CDR3 comprises 10 residues. CDR3 amino acids: CSVGGYGHTF. The CDR3 DNA is TGCAGCGTTGGCGGCTATGGCCACACCTTC.